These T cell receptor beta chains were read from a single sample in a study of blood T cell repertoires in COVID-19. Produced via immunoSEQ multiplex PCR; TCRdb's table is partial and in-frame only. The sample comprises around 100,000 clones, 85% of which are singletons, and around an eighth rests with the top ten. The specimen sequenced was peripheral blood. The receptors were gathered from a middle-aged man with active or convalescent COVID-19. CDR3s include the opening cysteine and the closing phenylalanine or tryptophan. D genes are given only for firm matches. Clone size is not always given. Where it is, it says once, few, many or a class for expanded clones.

CDR3 DNA: TGTGCCAGCAGCTCCAGGGGGCCCGGGGCCAACGTCCTGACTTTC
CDR3 protein: CASSSRGPGANVLTF
D gene: TRBD1
clone size: .
J gene: TRBJ2-6
V gene: TRBV7-6

CDR3 DNA: TGTGCCAGCAGTCCCAGGGTGGTGGAGAACACTGAAGCTTTCTTT
CDR3 protein: CASSPRVVENTEAFF
D gene: .
clone size: .
J gene: TRBJ1-1
V gene: TRBV6-5

CDR3 DNA: TGCAGCGTTTTCCGGGGGAACGAGCAGTACTTC
CDR3 protein: CSVFRGNEQYF
D gene: .
clone size: .
J gene: TRBJ2-7
V gene: TRBV29-1

CDR3 DNA: TGTGCCAGTAGTCACGACAGGGGACCCCAGCATTTT
CDR3 protein: CASSHDRGPQHF
D gene: TRBD1
clone size: .
J gene: TRBJ1-5
V gene: TRBV19

CDR3 DNA: TGTGCCAGCAGCCCGAGAGTAACTAGCGGGAACACAGATACGCAGTATTTT
CDR3 protein: CASSPRVTSGNTDTQYF
D gene: TRBD2
clone size: .
J gene: TRBJ2-3
V gene: TRBV11-3

CDR3 DNA: TGTGCCAGTATGGGACGGGAGGCCTTCGAGACCCAGTACTTC
CDR3 protein: CASMGREAFETQYF
D gene: TRBD2
clone size: .
J gene: TRBJ2-5
V gene: TRBV19

CDR3 DNA: TGTGCCAGCAGCTTAGATGGTAGTGCCTATGGCTACACCTTC
CDR3 protein: CASSLDGSAYGYTF
D gene: .
clone size: .
J gene: TRBJ1-2
V gene: TRBV11-3

CDR3 DNA: TGTGCCAGCAGCCCGGTGAGCTCTGGGGCCAACGTCCTGACTTTC
CDR3 protein: CASSPVSSGANVLTF
D gene: .
clone size: .
J gene: TRBJ2-6
V gene: TRBV7-3

CDR3 DNA: TGTGCCAGTAGACTCCTCAGGGGGGCCTATGGCTACACCTTC
CDR3 protein: CASRLLRGAYGYTF
D gene: TRBD1
clone size: .
J gene: TRBJ1-2
V gene: TRBV19

CDR3 DNA: TGCGCCAGCAGCGTGGACACCACAACTAATGAAAAACTGTTTTTT
CDR3 protein: CASSVDTTTNEKLFF
D gene: .
clone size: .
J gene: TRBJ1-4
V gene: TRBV5-1

CDR3 DNA: TGTGCCCGAGCGGAGGGTCTCGGCTACACCTTC
CDR3 protein: CARAEGLGYTF
D gene: .
clone size: .
J gene: TRBJ1-2
V gene: TRBV24-1

CDR3 DNA: TGTGCCAGCAGCCAAGTCAGCGGGACGTACAATGAGCAGTTCTTC
CDR3 protein: CASSQVSGTYNEQFF
D gene: TRBD2
clone size: .
J gene: TRBJ2-1
V gene: TRBV14

CDR3 DNA: TGTGCCAGCACTCAGCAGGGCCACTACGAGCAGTACTTC
CDR3 protein: CASTQQGHYEQYF
D gene: .
clone size: .
J gene: TRBJ2-7
V gene: TRBV12-3/TRBV12-4

CDR3 DNA: TGCGCCAGCAGCTCCTTAGCGGGAGAGAACGAGCAGTACTTC
CDR3 protein: CASSSLAGENEQYF
D gene: TRBD2
clone size: .
J gene: TRBJ2-7
V gene: TRBV5-1

CDR3 DNA: TGTGCCAGCAGCTCGACAGGGTATAATGAAAAACTGTTTTTT
CDR3 protein: CASSSTGYNEKLFF
D gene: TRBD1
clone size: .
J gene: TRBJ1-4
V gene: TRBV5-8

CDR3 DNA: TGTGCCAGCAGTCCAATCGCTGGCAAAGATGAAAAACTGTTTTTT
CDR3 protein: CASSPIAGKDEKLFF
D gene: .
clone size: few
J gene: TRBJ1-4
V gene: TRBV6-6

CDR3 DNA: TGTGCCAGCAGCCTTGGGACTAGCGTAAATACGCAGTATTTT
CDR3 protein: CASSLGTSVNTQYF
D gene: TRBD2
clone size: .
J gene: TRBJ2-3
V gene: TRBV14

CDR3 DNA: TGTGCCTGGACCCCCACCGCGGGAAACACCATATATTTT
CDR3 protein: CAWTPTAGNTIYF
D gene: .
clone size: once
J gene: TRBJ1-3
V gene: TRBV30

CDR3 DNA: TGCAGCGTTCAAGGTAGCTCCTACGAGCAGTACTTC
CDR3 protein: CSVQGSSYEQYF
D gene: .
clone size: .
J gene: TRBJ2-7
V gene: TRBV29-1

CDR3 DNA: TGTGCCAGCAGCCTGATGGACAGGCCCAACTATGGCTACACCTTC
CDR3 protein: CASSLMDRPNYGYTF
D gene: TRBD1
clone size: .
J gene: TRBJ1-2
V gene: TRBV5-4

CDR3 DNA: TGTGCCAGCAGCCGTTGGACTAGCGGGAGGGCCGGGTCCTACAATGAGCAGTTCTTC
CDR3 protein: CASSRWTSGRAGSYNEQFF
D gene: TRBD2
clone size: .
J gene: TRBJ2-1
V gene: TRBV27

CDR3 DNA: TGTGCCAGCAGCCGCGGGGGAGCTAATGAAAAACTGTTTTTT
CDR3 protein: CASSRGGANEKLFF
D gene: .
clone size: .
J gene: TRBJ1-4
V gene: TRBV13

CDR3 DNA: TGCAGCGTTGGGGGGACTTTCGGCCAGCCCCAGCATTTT
CDR3 protein: CSVGGTFGQPQHF
D gene: .
clone size: .
J gene: TRBJ1-5
V gene: TRBV29-1

CDR3 DNA: TGTGCCAGCAGTGAATTAGGGACAGGGGGTACCGGGGAGCTGTTTTTT
CDR3 protein: CASSELGTGGTGELFF
D gene: TRBD1
clone size: few
J gene: TRBJ2-2
V gene: TRBV2

CDR3 DNA: TGTGCCAGCAGCGCGTATAGGGGCGTCTATGGCTACACCTTC
CDR3 protein: CASSAYRGVYGYTF
D gene: .
clone size: few
J gene: TRBJ1-2
V gene: TRBV9

CDR3 DNA: TGTGCCAGTAGTACCGGGACAGGGGGTTCCTACGAGCAGTACTTC
CDR3 protein: CASSTGTGGSYEQYF
D gene: TRBD1
clone size: .
J gene: TRBJ2-7
V gene: TRBV19

CDR3 DNA: TGTGCCAGCAGTTTAATAGCAGGGGTTGGAAACACCATATATTTT
CDR3 protein: CASSLIAGVGNTIYF
D gene: .
clone size: .
J gene: TRBJ1-3
V gene: TRBV27

CDR3 DNA: TGTGCCAGCAGCGTATCAGGGGTGAAGAATGAAAAACTGTTTTTT
CDR3 protein: CASSVSGVKNEKLFF
D gene: .
clone size: .
J gene: TRBJ1-4
V gene: TRBV9

CDR3 DNA: TGTGCCAGCAGCACGATTTGGGGACAGGGTCTGGCTGGAAACACCATATATTTT
CDR3 protein: CASSTIWGQGLAGNTIYF
D gene: TRBD1
clone size: .
J gene: TRBJ1-3
V gene: TRBV7-9

CDR3 DNA: TGTGCCAGCAGCCAGACAGGGGGCCTAGATGTTTATGGCTACACCTTC
CDR3 protein: CASSQTGGLDVYGYTF
D gene: TRBD1
clone size: .
J gene: TRBJ1-2
V gene: TRBV28

CDR3 DNA: TGCGCCAGCAGCTTGGTGCTCCTAAAAGAGACCCAGTACTTC
CDR3 protein: CASSLVLLKETQYF
D gene: .
clone size: .
J gene: TRBJ2-5
V gene: TRBV5-1

CDR3 DNA: TGTGCCACCAAAACTAGCGGAACCTACGAGCAGTACTTC
CDR3 protein: CATKTSGTYEQYF
D gene: TRBD2
clone size: .
J gene: TRBJ2-7
V gene: TRBV15

CDR3 DNA: TGTGCCAGTAGTTGGCCCGGACAGGGGATTGGTGAAAAACTGTTTTTT
CDR3 protein: CASSWPGQGIGEKLFF
D gene: TRBD1
clone size: .
J gene: TRBJ1-4
V gene: TRBV19

CDR3 DNA: TGCGCCAGCAGCTCCAGGGGTGGGACAGGGGGCATACGGGAGCAGTACTTC
CDR3 protein: CASSSRGGTGGIREQYF
D gene: TRBD1
clone size: .
J gene: TRBJ2-7
V gene: TRBV5-1

CDR3 DNA: TGTGCCAGCAGGACGGACAGCTTATACGAGCAGTACTTC
CDR3 protein: CASRTDSLYEQYF
D gene: .
clone size: .
J gene: TRBJ2-7
V gene: TRBV12-3/TRBV12-4

CDR3 DNA: TGTGCCAGCAGCTTGGGGCTAGCGGGAGGCGAGGAAGAGCAGTACTTC
CDR3 protein: CASSLGLAGGEEEQYF
D gene: TRBD2
clone size: few
J gene: TRBJ2-7
V gene: TRBV5-4

CDR3 DNA: TGTGCCAGCAGTCCCGGGGACATTAAAGAGACCCAGTACTTC
CDR3 protein: CASSPGDIKETQYF
D gene: .
clone size: .
J gene: TRBJ2-5
V gene: TRBV6-1

CDR3 DNA: TGCGCCAGCAGCTCGGGACTGGAAGAGACCCAGTACTTC
CDR3 protein: CASSSGLEETQYF
D gene: .
clone size: few
J gene: TRBJ2-5
V gene: TRBV5-1

CDR3 DNA: TGTGCCACCAGTGATCTAGCGGGAGCATTCAATGAGCAGTTCTTC
CDR3 protein: CATSDLAGAFNEQFF
D gene: TRBD2
clone size: .
J gene: TRBJ2-1
V gene: TRBV24-1

CDR3 DNA: TGTGCCAGCAGCCCAATCTCCGGTGCGAGCTACACCTTC
CDR3 protein: CASSPISGASYTF
D gene: .
clone size: few
J gene: TRBJ1-2
V gene: TRBV5-8

CDR3 DNA: TGCGCCAGCAGCCTCTCGGGAGCTAACTATGGCTACACCTTC
CDR3 protein: CASSLSGANYGYTF
D gene: .
clone size: .
J gene: TRBJ1-2
V gene: TRBV5-1

CDR3 DNA: TGTGCCAGCAGCTTTGACGGGGGAGCGAACACCGGGGAGCTGTTTTTT
CDR3 protein: CASSFDGGANTGELFF
D gene: .
clone size: .
J gene: TRBJ2-2
V gene: TRBV5-5

CDR3 DNA: TGTGCCAGCAGTGAATACAGGCCAAAGAACACTGAAGCTTTCTTT
CDR3 protein: CASSEYRPKNTEAFF
D gene: .
clone size: .
J gene: TRBJ1-1
V gene: TRBV2

CDR3 DNA: TGTGCCAGCAGTGCCAAACAGGGGACCTCCACAGATACGCAGTATTTT
CDR3 protein: CASSAKQGTSTDTQYF
D gene: TRBD1
clone size: .
J gene: TRBJ2-3
V gene: TRBV6-1

CDR3 DNA: TGTGCCAGCAGTGTAGACGGCAGGATGTTTTTT
CDR3 protein: CASSVDGRMFF
D gene: .
clone size: .
J gene: TRBJ1-4
V gene: TRBV25-1